This T cell receptor (beta chain) derives from a study of CXCR3-negative and CXCR3-positive naive CD8 T cells. General observations from the study: Both naive subsets carried similar amounts of surface CD5, so TCR strength was inferred from TRB CDR3 properties. TRBV-TRBJ usage was similar across naive CXCR3 subsets but distinct in memory cells.

CDR1 is SQVTM, CDR2 ANQGSEA, per germline. The CDR3 runs 15 residues. Turning to this clonotype: The antigen remains unidentified.

It was by 5' RACE with UMI labels that the TRB cDNA libraries were prepared. Reanalyzing the 5' RACE reads, TCRdb keeps one entry per CDR3 protein, without DNA. In total, the table holds some 41,000 distinct CDR3 sequences. Sequences were obtained from memory CD8+ T cells from blood. The source is a human donor in good health. Some clones in this sample may be carry-over from other donors' samples. V gene TRBV29-1 combines with J gene TRBJ2-2; TCRdb picks TRBD2, but there is no DNA to check that call. The CDR3 loop reads CSVEEASGTGGELFF.